This entry lists 17 T cell receptor beta chains sequenced from one sample in a study of T cell responses to AZD1222 COVID-19 vaccine. Clones were read by immunoSEQ multiplex PCR, and TCRdb kept only the in-frame ones, dropping some. This table holds some 120,000 clones, roughly 86% found once. Sequencing was performed on peripheral blood, taken 28 days after the second AZD1222 dose. Receptors originate from an adult who received the AZD1222 COVID-19 vaccine.

The chain has TRBV4-3 and TRBJ1-5; D is unresolved. CDR3 size: 13 residues. The V gene's germline CDR1 is LGHNA and CDR2 YSLEER. Deletions cut 1 base from V and 6 bases from J, with 7 bases between. The CDR3 sequence: CASSQAVGQPQHF. The CDR3 DNA reads TGCGCCAGCAGCCAAGCGGTAGGTCAGCCCCAGCATTTT.

This chain joins TRBV30 and TRBJ2-3; TRBD1 might be the D (5 bases). Trimming stripped 3 bases from V and 4 bases from J, with 17 bases between. This CDR3 has 15 amino acids. Per germline, CDR1 GTSNPN and CDR2 SVGIG (reference sequence). The CDR3 protein is CAWRNRVWGPDTQYF. CDR3 coding DNA: TGTGCCTGGAGGAATAGGGTATGGGGCCCAGATACGCAGTATTTT.

The V and J genes are TRBV29-1 and TRBJ1-3; D is undetermined. CDR3 length: 13 residues. Germline V gene lookup returns CDR1 SQVTM and CDR2 ANQGSEA. V was trimmed by 5 bases and J by 1 base, leaving 9 bases between them. CDR3 sequence: CSVRRPSGNTIYF. The DNA of the CDR3 is TGCAGCGTTCGTCGACCTTCTGGAAACACCATATATTTT.

This sequence joins TRBV6-5 and TRBJ2-7; 11 bases fit TRBD1. The CDR3 totals 15 residues. V lost 0 bases to trimming and J lost 4 bases; unmatched junction nucleotides: 2. In germline, CDR1 is MNHEY, CDR2 SVGAGI. The CDR3 bases are TGTGCCAGCAGTTACTCGGGACAGGGGGTGTACGAGCAGTACTTC. It translates to CASSYSGQGVYEQYF.

This chain uses TRBV7-9 with TRBJ1-1; no clear D gene. CDR1 and CDR2 (germline): SEHNR, FQNEAQ (reference sequence). Trimming shortened V by 6 bases and J by 3 bases, and 20 bases separated the two germline ends. The CDR3 is 16 amino acids. The CDR3 loop reads CASRSLGVKGDTEAFF. CDR3 DNA: TGTGCCAGCAGAAGCTTAGGTGTGAAAGGTGACACTGAAGCTTTCTTT. Filled out from reference TRBV7-9 and TRBJ1-1, the complete variable domain reads DTGVSQNPRHKITKRGQNVTFRCDPISEHNRLYWYRQTLGQGPEFLTYFQNEAQLEKSRLLSDRFSAERPKGSFSTLEIQRTEQGDSAMYLCASRSLGVKGDTEAFFGQGTRLTVV.

V and J are TRBV5-1 and TRBJ2-7; D gene unclear. This CDR3 contains 13 residues. Germline-derived CDR1 and CDR2 are SGHRS and YFSETQ. V was clipped by 4 bases and J by 4 bases, with 12 bases between them. CDR3 residues: CASSLSVRYEQYF. The CDR3 coding sequence is TGCGCCAGCAGCCTGTCAGTGAGATACGAGCAGTACTTC.

V gene TRBV19 combines with J gene TRBJ1-5; no clear D. Trimming pared 2 bases from V and 6 bases from J, leaving 20 bases between. This CDR3 spans 17 amino acids. Germline CDR1 is LNHDA and CDR2 is SQIVND (reference sequence). CDR3 sequence (DNA): TGTGCCAGTAGTATATTCCCGACAACATCGTGGAGTCAGCCCCAGCATTTT. This translates into CASSIFPTTSWSQPQHF.

This chain connects TRBV5-1 to TRBJ1-5; D gene uncertain. Germline assignment: CDR1 SGHRS and CDR2 YFSETQ. The CDR3 totals 13 residues. Deletions cut 1 base from V and 9 bases from J, with 11 bases between. Written as DNA, the CDR3 is TGCGCCAGCAGCTTGTATACGGGTTCGCCCCAGCATTTT. Its protein product is CASSLYTGSPQHF.

The V gene is TRBV5-1, the J gene TRBJ2-3, with 12 bases matching TRBD2. Germline values: CDR1 SGHRS, CDR2 YFSETQ. This CDR3 comprises 17 residues. V lost 1 base to trimming and J lost 7 bases; unmatched junction nucleotides: 10. The CDR3 DNA reads as TGCGCCAGCAGCTTGTGGACTAGCGGGACCACAGGAAATACGCAGTATTTT. Protein sequence: CASSLWTSGTTGNTQYF.

The chain couples TRBV7-2 to TRBJ2-7; possibly TRBD1 or TRBD2 for D (5 bases each). The CDR3 loop spans 15 amino acids. V shed 1 base and J shed 1 base, with 11 bases lying between them. Germline V lookup: CDR1 SGHTA, CDR2 FQGNSA. The CDR3 loop reads CASSLVGEGSYEQYF. In DNA, the CDR3 is TGTGCCAGCAGCTTAGTCGGAGAGGGGTCCTACGAGCAGTACTTC. Filled out from reference TRBV7-2 and TRBJ2-7, the complete variable domain reads GAGVSQSPSNKVTEKGKDVELRCDPISGHTALYWYRQSLGQGLEFLIYFQGNSAPDKSGLPSDRFSAERTGGSVSTLTIQRTQQEDSAVYLCASSLVGEGSYEQYFGPGTRLTVT.

In this sample, this clone turned up a few times. The chain couples TRBV7-2 to TRBJ2-7; perhaps TRBD2 as D (5 bases). Germline lookup yields CDR1 SGHTA and CDR2 FQGNSA. Trimming pared 8 bases from V and 1 base from J, leaving 12 bases between. CDR3 length: 13 amino acids. The CDR3 protein is CASGLSASYEQYF. CDR3 DNA: TGTGCCAGCGGACTGTCAGCTTCCTACGAGCAGTACTTC.

V is TRBV29-1 and J is TRBJ1-5, with D possibly being TRBD1 (5 bases). CDR1 and CDR2 from the germline V gene are SQVTM and ANQGSEA. Trimming left V 6 bases short and J 3 bases short, with 9 bases between. The CDR3 has 12 residues. In nucleotides, the CDR3 is TGCAGCGTGAAGACAGCCAATCAGCCCCAGCATTTT. Translation: CSVKTANQPQHF.

In regard to this clone: At one boundary the junction diverges from the germline segment, which might be a read error. The CDR3 DNA reads as TGTGCCTGCAGGGGATTGGAAAAACTGTTTTTT. Translated, it gives CACRGLEKLFF. The chain employs TRBV12-3 or TRBV12-4 and TRBJ1-4, with D tentatively TRBD1 (6 bases). The CDR3 runs 11 residues.

The CDR3 loop is CASSSLGGLAKHEQFF. The CDR3 DNA is TGTGCCAGCAGCTCCCTTGGGGGACTAGCGAAGCATGAGCAGTTCTTC. The rearrangement uses TRBV7-8 and TRBJ2-1, with TRBD2 matching over 10 bases. There are 16 residues in the CDR3. V lost 4 bases to trimming and J lost 8 bases; unmatched junction nucleotides: 11. Germline lookup yields CDR1 SGHVS and CDR2 FQNEAQ.

The chain carries TRBV5-1 and TRBJ1-1, with unresolved D. This CDR3 spans 14 amino acids. The germline V and J ends were trimmed by 0 bases and 4 bases, with 10 bases remaining between them. The V gene's germline CDR1 is SGHRS and CDR2 YFSETQ. The CDR3 spells CASSLGTPGTEAFF. The DNA for the CDR3 is TGCGCCAGCAGCTTGGGCACACCAGGCACTGAAGCTTTCTTT.

CDR3 in DNA: TGTGCCAGCAGTTCGGACTTGGTCGAGCAGTACTTC. It encodes CASSSDLVEQYF. This rearrangement joins TRBV6-2 or TRBV6-3 to TRBJ2-7, with a weak D call TRBD2 (5 bases). CDR3 length equals 12 residues. Germline V lookup: CDR1 MNHEY, CDR2 SVGEGT. Trimming took off 4 bases at V and 6 bases at J, with 10 bases between the two ends.

This chain joins TRBV7-9 and TRBJ1-5, with TRBD1 as a possible D gene (5 bases). Between the trimmed V and J ends, which lost 2 bases and 3 bases, there was a span of 17 bases. This CDR3 region has 17 residues. The germline gives CDR1 SEHNR, CDR2 FQNEAQ (reference sequence). CDR3 DNA: TGTGCCAGCAGCTTAAGCCCGACGGGACGGATCAATCAGCCCCAGCATTTT. Protein sequence: CASSLSPTGRINQPQHF.